The sequence of this TCR beta chain was determined in a study of cytomegalovirus exposure and HLA in healthy donors. Study results and limitations: As confirmed in vitro, a few CMV-associated chains were specific for CMV antigens. Cytomegalovirus status was reportedly diagnosed by the classifier with high sensitivity and specificity. Rarity held for most TCR sequences, but there were some public TCRs that occurred in many donors.

In regard to this clone: Its antigen is still unknown.

CDR1 SGHTA and CDR2 FQGNSA come from the germline V gene. There are 14 residues in the CDR3. Trimming removed 4 bases from V and 5 bases from J; junction bases left unmatched: 6. The PCR used 60 Vbeta and 13 Jbeta primers. Data came from immunoSEQ multiplex PCR; TCRdb stores just in-frame clones and leaves some out. The sample includes about 90,000 clones, roughly 74% of them seen just once. The sample consisted of PBMCs. The receptor comes from a woman between 18 and 30 years old in good health and CMV-seropositive. The chain is built from TRBV7-2 and TRBJ2-5; TRBD1 agrees at 8 bases. The CDR3 region is CASSSTGGRETQYF. In nucleotides, the CDR3 is TGTGCCAGCAGCTCCACAGGGGGGAGGGAGACCCAGTACTTC.